The subject of this entry is one T cell receptor beta chain. Its antigen is unidentified. The data were obtained in a study of shared clonotypes between healthy human individuals. Positively selected for CCR7, the CD45RO-negative cells used as naive CD8 cells excluded terminally differentiated effector memory CD45RA+ cells. The study drew its donors from healthy HIV-negative adults without recent acute infections or vaccinations. CDR1 is SGHNT, CDR2 YYREEE, per germline (reference sequence). The CDR3 is 18 residues long. The V end lost 0 bases, the J end lost 2 bases, and 19 bases lay between the germline ends. Study-wide findings and caveats: On the whole, naive subsets had larger estimated richness than memory subsets had.

Generated by immunoSEQ multiplex PCR, the TCRdb table keeps only in-frame clones and is missing some. The sample has hundreds of thousands of clones, around 96% seen once. The clonotype comes from a man aged 25 to 40 in good health. What was sequenced was naive CD8+ T cells sorted from blood. The gene calls are TRBV5-4 and TRBJ2-3; unclear D gene. The CDR3 DNA reads TGTGCCAGCAGCTTGGAGATGGGCGCCGCGCCGGACACAGATACGCAGTATTTT. Translating gives CASSLEMGAAPDTDTQYF.